This T cell receptor (beta chain) was sequenced during a study of response to subunit inactivated influenza vaccine. TCRdb itself ran the RT-PCR reads through MiXCR, one entry per CDR3 protein. Altogether around 790,000 distinct CDR3 sequences are present, 21% being singletons, with the ten largest covering 10%. Looked up from germline, CDR1 is DFQATT and CDR2 is SNEGSKA (reference sequence). V was shortened by 3 bases and J by 9 bases, with 18 bases between the two germline ends. The CDR3 contains 14 residues. This clonotype was picked up a small number of times. The antigen remains undetermined. Study-level points and caveats: Authors suggested each seasonal influenza vaccination recruits few new T cells.

This chain links TRBV20-1 with TRBJ2-1; possible D gene TRBD1, 5 bases. The source is a man in his fifties or sixties who received an inactivated influenza vaccine. Material: PBMCs from blood, obtained more than 4 days after vaccination. The DNA of the CDR3 is TGCAGTGCTAGCCGTGGCCCTACGACAGCTGAGCAGTTCTTC. Translating gives CSASRGPTTAEQFF.